This TCR beta chain was obtained from a study of cytomegalovirus exposure and HLA in healthy donors. Whole-study findings and limits: A later analysis found most CMV-associated TCR beta chains apparently HLA-restricted.

A multiplex PCR was run with 60 Vbeta primers and 13 Jbeta primers. This table comes from immunoSEQ multiplex PCR, and its TCRdb copy is limited to in-frame clones, with some not included. Seen here are some 95,000 clones, roughly 74% observed once, and the top ten hold 16%. Notes on this clone: The antigen remains unidentified.

This TCR was sampled from a woman younger than 35 in good health and CMV-seropositive. Specimen: PBMCs.

CDR3 region: CASSRRGGVNTEAFF. The CDR3 nucleotides read TGTGCCAGCAGCCGTCGGGGAGGGGTGAACACTGAAGCTTTCTTT. This chain connects TRBV5-4 to TRBJ1-1, with D possibly matching TRBD1 (5 bases). The germline V gene encodes CDR1 SGHNT and CDR2 YYREEE (reference sequence). The CDR3 is made up of 15 amino acids. The ends were cut back, 4 bases at V and 0 bases at J, with 13 bases in the middle.